These 31 T cell receptor beta chains came from one sample sequenced in a study of blood T cells in healthy people across ages (dated by TCRdb to the mid-2010s). Libraries came from 5' RACE. The data were produced on an Illumina HiSeq 2500. A second about 6 to 11 cycle PCR used a sample-barcoded 5' primer and a J-beta primer mix. Using fastp at Q25 and MiXCR, TCRdb reprocessed the public reads and kept productive beta chains. Each CDR3 protein appears once, grouped with its most common genes and DNA. The sample records 550,000 to 750,000 distinct CDR3 sequences, 20% to 25% of which are singletons. Approximately 3.6% of the sample is in the top ten clones. Sequencing used blood. Source of these receptors: a man between 70 and 80 years old in good health.

The chain has TRBV27 and TRBJ1-1; D uncertain. Per germline, CDR1 MNHEY and CDR2 SMNVEV (reference sequence). The CDR3 length is 14 residues. V was cut by 3 bases and J by 1 base, with 9 bases left in between. The CDR3 coding sequence is TGTGCCAGCAGTTTGTATTTGCGGAACACTGAAGCTTTCTTT. Encoded protein: CASSLYLRNTEAFF.

V gene TRBV28 combines with J gene TRBJ2-4; no reliable D call. This CDR3 comprises 16 residues. Germline assignment: CDR1 MDHEN and CDR2 SYDVKM. Trimming removed 2 bases from V and 0 bases from J, with 11 bases in between. CDR3 protein: CASSLDGSLAKNIQYF. The CDR3 DNA reads as TGTGCCAGCAGTTTAGACGGCAGTTTAGCCAAAAACATTCAGTACTTC.

The rearrangement links TRBV20-1 to TRBJ2-3; D may correspond to TRBD1 or TRBD2 (5 bases each). This CDR3 has 14 amino acids. V was clipped by 4 bases and J by 6 bases, with 17 bases between them. Germline CDR1 reads DFQATT; CDR2 reads SNEGSKA (reference sequence). The DNA for the CDR3 is TGCAGTGCTAACCATTTTATTGAGGGGGATACGCAGTATTTT. This codes for CSANHFIEGDTQYF.

The chain uses TRBV6-6 and TRBJ1-2; D remains unclear. Trimming took off 2 bases at V and 8 bases at J, with 12 bases between the two ends. Germline-derived CDR1 and CDR2 are MNHNY and SVGAGI (reference sequence). This CDR3 comprises 13 residues. The CDR3 region has the DNA TGTGCCAGCAGTTACAAGTGGTCTGCCGGCTACACCTTC. It encodes CASSYKWSAGYTF.

CDR3: CAISEVVRPNEQFF. The CDR3 region has the DNA TGTGCCATCAGTGAGGTCGTCCGACCCAATGAGCAGTTCTTC. This sequence joins TRBV10-3 and TRBJ2-1; D uncertain. The V and J ends lost 2 bases and 6 bases respectively, with 11 bases between them. CDR1 is ENHRY, CDR2 SYGVKD, per germline. The CDR3 is 14 residues long.

This clonotype has more than one count but fewer than ten. The J gene is TRBJ2-2, the V gene TRBV5-1; 8 positions agree with TRBD2. V was pared by 4 bases and J by 5 bases, with 13 bases of the junction left unmatched. Germline V gene sequence: CDR1 SGHRS, CDR2 YFSETQ. The CDR3 sequence is 17 residues long. The CDR3 DNA is TGCGCCAGCAGCCCGGGCTCAGCTCCGGGGGGGACCGGGGAGCTGTTTTTT. This sequence encodes CASSPGSAPGGTGELFF.

V usage is TRBV12-3 or TRBV12-4 and J usage is TRBJ2-2; possibly TRBD1 for D (6 bases). Deletions cut 4 bases from V and 4 bases from J, with 16 bases between. The CDR3 loop spans 16 amino acids. The CDR3 spells CASSWTVSLSTGELFF. For the CDR3, the DNA is TGTGCCAGCAGTTGGACAGTCTCTCTTTCCACCGGGGAGCTGTTTTTT.

This sequence joins TRBV10-3 and TRBJ1-2; 7 nucleotides line up with TRBD1. The V gene end was trimmed by 8 bases and the J gene end by 2 bases; junction bases not matched to a gene: 5. CDR1 ENHRY and CDR2 SYGVKD come from the germline V gene. The CDR3 has 13 amino acids. The CDR3 DNA follows: TGTGCCATCCTCCGGGACAGCAACTATGGCTACACCTTC. Translating gives CAILRDSNYGYTF.

The chain links TRBV30 to TRBJ2-7; D is ambiguous. The germline CDR1 and CDR2 sequences are GTSNPN and SVGIG (reference sequence). The CDR3 runs to 12 residues. V was shortened by 0 bases and J by 3 bases, with 6 bases between the two germline ends. CDR3 coding DNA: TGTGCCTGGAGTGTAAATCGCTACGAGCAGTACTTC. Protein: CAWSVNRYEQYF.

This clonotype was seen a few times. This chain joins TRBV3-1 and TRBJ2-7; D is unresolved. Trimming cost V 2 bases and J 6 bases, with 11 bases left between them. The length of the CDR3 is 13 residues. Per germline, CDR1 LGHDT and CDR2 YNNKEL (reference sequence). This CDR3 reads CASSQSARLEQYF. The CDR3 region has the DNA TGTGCCAGCAGCCAATCTGCCAGGCTCGAGCAGTACTTC.

This clonotype was found a few times. The J gene is TRBJ2-7, the V gene TRBV7-8; D remains ambiguous. V was clipped by 5 bases and J by 7 bases, with 9 bases between them. Germline V CDR1 and CDR2: SGHVS, FQNEAQ. The CDR3 spans 11 residues. CDR3: CASSVTFEQYF. In DNA form, the CDR3 reads TGTGCCAGCAGCGTCACTTTTGAGCAGTACTTC.

This clonotype was observed at least ten times. The chain uses TRBV29-1 and TRBJ2-7; D might be TRBD2 (5 bases). The V and J ends lost 4 bases and 7 bases respectively, with 11 bases between them. The germline V gene encodes CDR1 SQVTM and CDR2 ANQGSEA. The CDR3 sequence is 11 residues long. The CDR3 loop is CSVGTSREQYF. The CDR3 nucleotides read TGCAGCGTTGGTACTAGTCGGGAGCAGTACTTC.

This clonotype has just a few counts. This chain links TRBV18 with TRBJ1-6; TRBD1 might be the D (5 bases). Trimming left V 3 bases short and J 10 bases short, with 10 bases between. The CDR3 is made up of 13 amino acids. Germline CDR1 is KGHSH and CDR2 is LQKENI. CDR3 sequence reads: CASSPAWGSPLHF. The CDR3 DNA sequence: TGTGCCAGCTCACCTGCTTGGGGCTCACCCCTCCACTTT.

This clonotype was seen more than once but under ten times. V usage is TRBV28 and J usage is TRBJ2-1; D is uncertain. The ends were cut back, 5 bases at V and 7 bases at J, with 9 bases in the middle. Germline CDR1 MDHEN, CDR2 SYDVKM. This CDR3 contains 12 residues. DNA of the CDR3: TGTGCCAGCAGTCCCACGTGGAATGAGCAGTTCTTC. Its protein product is CASSPTWNEQFF. The variable domain in full, with the rest retrieved from reference TRBV28 and TRBJ2-1, is DVKVTQSSRYLVKRTGEKVFLECVQDMDHENMFWYRQDPGLGLRLIYFSYDVKMKEKGDIPEGYSVSREKKERFSLILESASTNQTSMYLCASSPTWNEQFFGPGTRLTVL.

The rearrangement links TRBV19 to TRBJ1-1, with D unclear. Germline V gene data show CDR1 as LNHDA and CDR2 as SQIVND (reference sequence). Trimming took 10 bases from V and 3 from J, leaving 12 bases between them. The CDR3 extends over 12 amino acids. CDR3 loop: CATTRTYTEAFF. The CDR3 nucleotides are TGTGCCACCACTCGGACTTACACTGAAGCTTTCTTT.

This rearrangement joins TRBV5-1 to TRBJ1-4; D might be TRBD1 (5 bases). The length of the CDR3 is 17 residues. Germline CDR1 SGHRS, CDR2 YFSETQ. Trimming stripped 0 bases from V and 2 bases from J, with 14 bases between. The CDR3 spells CASSLALQGLTNEKLFF. The CDR3 DNA reads TGCGCCAGCAGCTTGGCCTTGCAGGGTTTGACTAATGAAAAACTGTTTTTT.

The chain combines TRBV10-3 with TRBJ1-2, with TRBD1 matching over 8 bases. Germline V gene lookup returns CDR1 ENHRY and CDR2 SYGVKD. Trimming cost V 0 bases and J 4 bases; bases outside gene matches: 4. The CDR3 is made up of 15 amino acids. CDR3 protein: CAISESGTGFYGYTF. The DNA for the CDR3 is TGTGCCATCAGTGAGTCCGGGACAGGATTCTATGGCTACACCTTC.

V usage is TRBV6-2 or TRBV6-3 and J usage is TRBJ2-5; unclear D gene. Germline lookup yields CDR1 MNHEY and CDR2 SVGEGT. This CDR3 is built from 14 residues. Deletions cut 4 bases from V and 2 bases from J, with 11 bases between. CDR3 sequence (DNA): TGTGCCAGCAGTTCCGTGGCCATACAAGAGACCCAGTACTTC. Protein product: CASSSVAIQETQYF.

The chain employs TRBV7-2 and TRBJ2-3; D possibly corresponds to TRBD2 (5 bases). Trimming removed 3 bases at V and 2 bases at J, with 9 bases between. Germline V gene lookup returns CDR1 SGHTA and CDR2 FQGNSA. The CDR3 is 14 residues long. CDR3 nucleotide sequence: TGTGCCAGCAGCTTTGAGGGATTCACAGATACGCAGTATTTT. Residues: CASSFEGFTDTQYF.

This clonotype was seen a handful of times. The CDR3 reads CATSRDLGDGELFF. CDR3 nucleotide sequence: TGTGCCACCAGCAGAGATCTCGGAGACGGGGAGCTGTTTTTT. V gene TRBV15 combines with J gene TRBJ2-2; no definite D call. Germline V gene sequence: CDR1 LNHNV, CDR2 YYDKDF (reference sequence). The CDR3 is made up of 14 amino acids. Trimming pared 0 bases from V and 7 bases from J, leaving 9 bases between.

The V and J genes are TRBV12-3 or TRBV12-4 and TRBJ2-1, with D perhaps matching TRBD2 (5 bases). Trimming removed 4 bases at V and 4 bases at J, with 14 bases between. The CDR3 runs to 15 residues. CDR3 sequence: CASSSSWSGYNEQFF. DNA of the CDR3: TGTGCCAGCAGTTCTAGCTGGTCGGGATACAATGAGCAGTTCTTC.

The chain joins TRBV12-5 to TRBJ2-1; 8 bases match TRBD2. After removal of 2 bases from V and 5 bases from J, the junction contained 11 bases not matched to a gene. CDR1 and CDR2 from the germline V gene are LGHNT and FRNRAP. CDR3 size: 17 residues. CDR3: CASGLPPGLGRHNEQFF. DNA for the CDR3: TGTGCTAGTGGTTTGCCTCCGGGACTAGGAAGGCACAATGAGCAGTTCTTC.

The J gene is TRBJ1-3, the V gene TRBV28, with TRBD1 identical over 9 bases. Looked up from germline, CDR1 is MDHEN and CDR2 is SYDVKM. The V and J ends lost 1 base and 3 bases, in that order; junction bases with no gene match: 4. There are 16 residues in the CDR3. CDR3 protein: CASSLSDRGYGNTIYF. In nucleotides, the CDR3 is TGTGCCAGCAGTTTATCTGACAGGGGGTATGGAAACACCATATATTTT. Variable domain in full (rest from reference TRBV28 and TRBJ1-3): DVKVTQSSRYLVKRTGEKVFLECVQDMDHENMFWYRQDPGLGLRLIYFSYDVKMKEKGDIPEGYSVSREKKERFSLILESASTNQTSMYLCASSLSDRGYGNTIYFGEGSWLTVV.

This clonotype was counted only a few times. This chain uses TRBV9 with TRBJ2-3; D unresolved. Germline assignment: CDR1 SGDLS and CDR2 YYNGEE. This CDR3 is built from 15 residues. V lost 3 bases, J lost 2 bases, and 13 bases lay in between. The CDR3 loop reads CASSGRESHTDTQYF. The CDR3 DNA sequence: TGTGCCAGCAGCGGTCGTGAGTCCCACACAGATACGCAGTATTTT.

This clonotype was detected only a few times. This CDR3 is CASSWVGGATEAFF. The DNA for the CDR3 is TGCGCCAGCAGCTGGGTTGGGGGGGCAACTGAAGCTTTCTTT. V gene TRBV5-1 combines with J gene TRBJ1-1; weak D call: TRBD1 (6 bases). The CDR3 consists of 14 residues. Germline V CDR1 and CDR2: SGHRS, YFSETQ. Between the trimmed V and J ends, which lost 3 bases and 5 bases, there was a span of 14 bases.

The V call is TRBV20-1, the J call TRBJ1-2, with D tentatively TRBD1 (6 bases). The CDR3 runs to 15 residues. Germline values: CDR1 DFQATT, CDR2 SNEGSKA (reference sequence). V was cut by 6 bases and J by 4 bases, with 21 bases left in between. The CDR3 region has the DNA TGCAGTGCCCTGAGCCCAGGACAGCCTCTCTATGGCTACACCTTC. It codes for CSALSPGQPLYGYTF.

A note on this clonotype: It may be a read error: a sequence one base away is much more abundant. The rearrangement uses TRBV5-1 and TRBJ2-5; perhaps TRBD2 as D (6 bases). The ends were cut back, 7 bases at V and 5 bases at J, with 18 bases in the middle. The CDR3 contains 14 residues. CDR1 is SGHRS, CDR2 YFSETQ, per germline. The DNA for the CDR3 is TGCGCCAGCCACGCACTAACGGGAGTTGAGACCCAGTACTTC. Translation gives CASHALTGVETQYF.

This clonotype was seen more than once but under ten times. The chain joins TRBV2 to TRBJ2-1, with 8 bases matching TRBD1. Germline V gene sequence: CDR1 SNHLY, CDR2 FYNNEI. V dropped 6 bases and J dropped 7; count of bases not matched to a gene: 5. CDR3 length: 13 amino acids. The CDR3, as DNA: TGTGCCAGCAGCGGACAGGGTGGAAATGAGCAGTTCTTC. Its translation: CASSGQGGNEQFF.

The gene calls are TRBV5-1 and TRBJ1-2; tentatively, D is TRBD1 (5 bases). Germline CDR1 reads SGHRS; CDR2 reads YFSETQ. The CDR3 loop spans 16 amino acids. Trimming pared 3 bases from V and 7 bases from J, leaving 22 bases between. This CDR3 is CASSSGTSRGDSGYTF. Written as DNA, the CDR3 is TGCGCCAGCAGCTCTGGGACGTCCCGCGGGGATTCTGGCTACACCTTC.

This clonotype was picked up a small number of times. The gene calls are TRBV27 and TRBJ2-3, with 10 bases lining up with TRBD2. The CDR3 is 14 amino acids. Germline values: CDR1 MNHEY, CDR2 SMNVEV (reference sequence). V gave up 5 bases and J gave up 8 bases; unmatched junction bases: 7. CDR3 region: CASSPGTSALTQYF. Here the CDR3 DNA reads TGTGCCAGCAGTCCCGGGACTAGCGCTCTTACGCAGTATTTT.

Only a few counts were recorded for this clonotype. This chain connects TRBV6-6 to TRBJ1-5; D gene uncertain. Looked up from germline, CDR1 is MNHNY and CDR2 is SVGAGI (reference sequence). There are 15 residues in the CDR3. The germline V and J ends were trimmed by 4 bases and 0 bases, with 10 bases remaining between them. CDR3 DNA sequence: TGTGCCAGCAGTTCAGACGGGAATAGCAATCAGCCCCAGCATTTT. It yields the protein CASSSDGNSNQPQHF.